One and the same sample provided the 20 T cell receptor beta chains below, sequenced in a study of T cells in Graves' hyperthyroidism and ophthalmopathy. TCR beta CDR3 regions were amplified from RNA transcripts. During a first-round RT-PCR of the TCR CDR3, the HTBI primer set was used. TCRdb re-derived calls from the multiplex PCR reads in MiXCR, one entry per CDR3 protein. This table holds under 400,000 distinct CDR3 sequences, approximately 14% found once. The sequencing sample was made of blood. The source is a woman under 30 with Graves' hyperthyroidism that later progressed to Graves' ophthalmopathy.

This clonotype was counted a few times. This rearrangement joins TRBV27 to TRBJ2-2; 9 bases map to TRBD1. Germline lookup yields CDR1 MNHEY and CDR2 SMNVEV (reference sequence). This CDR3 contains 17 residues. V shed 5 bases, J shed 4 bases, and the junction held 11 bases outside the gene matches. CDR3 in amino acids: CASSLYQGQGGTGELFF. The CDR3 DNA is TGTGCCAGCAGTCTTTACCAGGGACAGGGCGGCACCGGGGAGCTGTTTTTT.

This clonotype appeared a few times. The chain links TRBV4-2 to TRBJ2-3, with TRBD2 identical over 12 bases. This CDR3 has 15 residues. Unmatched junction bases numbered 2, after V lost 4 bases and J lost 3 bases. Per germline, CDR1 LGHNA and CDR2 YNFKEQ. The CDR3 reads CASSPSGRATDTQYF. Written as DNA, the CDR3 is TGTGCCAGCAGCCCTAGCGGGAGGGCTACAGATACGCAGTATTTT.

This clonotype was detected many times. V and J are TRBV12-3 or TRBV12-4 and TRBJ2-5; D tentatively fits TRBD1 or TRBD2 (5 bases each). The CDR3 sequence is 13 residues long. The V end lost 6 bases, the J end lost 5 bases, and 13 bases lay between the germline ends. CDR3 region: CASSNSWGETQYF. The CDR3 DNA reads TGTGCCAGCAGCAATTCTTGGGGGGAGACCCAGTACTTC.

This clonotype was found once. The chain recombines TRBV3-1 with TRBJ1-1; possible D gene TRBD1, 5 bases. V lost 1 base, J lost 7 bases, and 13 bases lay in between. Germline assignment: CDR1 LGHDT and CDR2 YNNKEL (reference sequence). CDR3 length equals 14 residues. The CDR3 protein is CASSQGQSGNEAFF. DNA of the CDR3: TGTGCCAGCAGCCAAGGGCAATCAGGGAATGAAGCTTTCTTT.

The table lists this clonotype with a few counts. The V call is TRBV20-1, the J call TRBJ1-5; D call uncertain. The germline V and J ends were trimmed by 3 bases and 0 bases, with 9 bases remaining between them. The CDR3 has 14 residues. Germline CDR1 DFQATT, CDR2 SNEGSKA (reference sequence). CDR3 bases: TGCAGTGCTAGCTCGAGGTCTAGCAATCAGCCCCAGCATTTT. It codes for CSASSRSSNQPQHF.

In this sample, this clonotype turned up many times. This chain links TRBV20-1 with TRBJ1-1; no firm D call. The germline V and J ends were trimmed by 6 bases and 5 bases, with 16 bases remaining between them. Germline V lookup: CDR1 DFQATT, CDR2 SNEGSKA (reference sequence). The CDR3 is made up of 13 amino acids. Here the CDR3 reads CSAPGNGRTEAFF. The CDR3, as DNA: TGCAGTGCCCCTGGGAACGGGAGGACTGAAGCTTTCTTT.

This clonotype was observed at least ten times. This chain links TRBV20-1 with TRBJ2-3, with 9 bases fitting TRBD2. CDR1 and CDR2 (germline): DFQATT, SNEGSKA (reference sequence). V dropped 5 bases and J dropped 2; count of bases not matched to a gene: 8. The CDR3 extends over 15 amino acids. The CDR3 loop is CSASSGMGNTDTQYF. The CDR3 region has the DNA TGCAGTGCTTCTAGCGGGATGGGGAACACAGATACGCAGTATTTT.

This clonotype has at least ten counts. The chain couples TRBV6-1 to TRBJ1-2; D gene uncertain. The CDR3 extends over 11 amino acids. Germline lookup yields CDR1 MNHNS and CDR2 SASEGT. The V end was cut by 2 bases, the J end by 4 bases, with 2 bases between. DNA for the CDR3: TGTGCCAGCAGTGAACTCTATGGCTACACCTTC. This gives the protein CASSELYGYTF.

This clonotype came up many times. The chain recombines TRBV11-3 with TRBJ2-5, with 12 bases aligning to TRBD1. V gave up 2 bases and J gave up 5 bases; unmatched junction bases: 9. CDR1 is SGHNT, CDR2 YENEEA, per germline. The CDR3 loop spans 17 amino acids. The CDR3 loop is CASSLRTGTGGSETQYF. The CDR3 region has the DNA TGTGCCAGCAGCTTAAGGACCGGGACAGGGGGCAGTGAGACCCAGTACTTC.

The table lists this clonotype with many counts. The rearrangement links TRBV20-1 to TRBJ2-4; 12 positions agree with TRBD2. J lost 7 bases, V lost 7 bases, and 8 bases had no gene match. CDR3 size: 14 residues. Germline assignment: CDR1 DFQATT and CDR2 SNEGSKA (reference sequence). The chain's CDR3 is CSGHLLAGGNIQYF. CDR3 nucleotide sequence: TGCAGTGGCCACCTCCTAGCGGGAGGGAACATTCAGTACTTC.

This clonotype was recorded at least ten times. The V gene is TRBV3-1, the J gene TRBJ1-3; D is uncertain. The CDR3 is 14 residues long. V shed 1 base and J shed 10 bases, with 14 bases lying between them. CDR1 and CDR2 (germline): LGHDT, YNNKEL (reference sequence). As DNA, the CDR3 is TGTGCCAGCAGCCAAGGCGAAGGGCCTAGGACCATATATTTT. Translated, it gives CASSQGEGPRTIYF.

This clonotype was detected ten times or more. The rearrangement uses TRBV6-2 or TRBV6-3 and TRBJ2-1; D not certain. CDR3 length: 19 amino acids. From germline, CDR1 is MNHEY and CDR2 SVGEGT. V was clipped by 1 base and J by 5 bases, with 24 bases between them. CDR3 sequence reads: CASSYLPAADRFGNNEQFF. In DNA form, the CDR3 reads TGTGCCAGCAGTTACTTACCCGCGGCGGATCGGTTCGGAAACAATGAGCAGTTCTTC.

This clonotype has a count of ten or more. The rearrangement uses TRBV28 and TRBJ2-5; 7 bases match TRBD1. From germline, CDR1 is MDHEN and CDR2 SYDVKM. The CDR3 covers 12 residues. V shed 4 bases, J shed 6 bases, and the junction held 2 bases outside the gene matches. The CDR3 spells CASSSTGQTQYF. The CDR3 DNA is TGTGCCAGCAGTTCGACAGGGCAGACCCAGTACTTC.

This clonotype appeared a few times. The CDR3 loop is CSAPRGRGAITDTQYF. CDR3 bases: TGCAGTGCTCCCAGGGGGAGGGGAGCGATCACAGATACGCAGTATTTT. This chain connects TRBV20-1 to TRBJ2-3; D might be TRBD1 or TRBD2, each matching 7 bases. V gave up 5 bases and J gave up 2 bases, with 20 bases separating them. Germline V gene data show CDR1 as DFQATT and CDR2 as SNEGSKA (reference sequence). The CDR3 contains 16 residues.

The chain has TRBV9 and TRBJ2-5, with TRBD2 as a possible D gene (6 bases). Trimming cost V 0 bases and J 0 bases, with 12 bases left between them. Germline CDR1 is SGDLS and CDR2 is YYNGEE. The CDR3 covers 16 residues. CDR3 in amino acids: CASSVGSGLYQETQYF. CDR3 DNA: TGTGCCAGCAGCGTAGGTAGCGGATTGTACCAAGAGACCCAGTACTTC.

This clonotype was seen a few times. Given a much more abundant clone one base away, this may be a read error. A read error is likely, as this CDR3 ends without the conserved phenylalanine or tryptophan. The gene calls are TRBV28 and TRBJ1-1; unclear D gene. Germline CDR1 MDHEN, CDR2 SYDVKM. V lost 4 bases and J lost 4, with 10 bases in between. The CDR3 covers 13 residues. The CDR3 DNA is TGTGCCAGCAGTTCTACTCGGTCCACTGAAGCTTTCCTT. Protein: CASSSTRSTEAFL.

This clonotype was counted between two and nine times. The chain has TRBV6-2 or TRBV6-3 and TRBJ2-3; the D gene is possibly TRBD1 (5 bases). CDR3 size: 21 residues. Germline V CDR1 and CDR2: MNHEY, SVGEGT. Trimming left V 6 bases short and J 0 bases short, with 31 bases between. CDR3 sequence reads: CASRKKWGRRDSMTSTDTQYF. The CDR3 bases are TGTGCCAGCAGAAAAAAGTGGGGCCGCAGGGATTCGATGACTAGCACAGATACGCAGTATTTT.

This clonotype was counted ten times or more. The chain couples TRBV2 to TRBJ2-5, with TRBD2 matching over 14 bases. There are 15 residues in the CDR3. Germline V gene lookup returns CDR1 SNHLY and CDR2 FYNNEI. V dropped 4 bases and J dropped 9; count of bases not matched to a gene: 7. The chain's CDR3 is CASSAGTSGRGSQYF. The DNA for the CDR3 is TGTGCCAGCAGTGCAGGGACTAGCGGGAGAGGGTCCCAGTACTTC.

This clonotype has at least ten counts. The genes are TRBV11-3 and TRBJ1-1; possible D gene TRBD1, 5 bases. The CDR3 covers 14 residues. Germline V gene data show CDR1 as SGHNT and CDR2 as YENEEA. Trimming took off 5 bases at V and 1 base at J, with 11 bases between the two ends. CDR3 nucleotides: TGTGCCAGCAGCCCGCAGGGAAGGAACACTGAAGCTTTCTTT. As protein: CASSPQGRNTEAFF.

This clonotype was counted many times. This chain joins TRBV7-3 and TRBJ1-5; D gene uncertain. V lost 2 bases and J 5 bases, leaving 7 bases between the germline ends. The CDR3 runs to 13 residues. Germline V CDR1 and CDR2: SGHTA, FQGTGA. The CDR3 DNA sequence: TGTGCCAGCAGCTTAGCTGGGGATCAGCCCCAGCATTTT. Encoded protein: CASSLAGDQPQHF. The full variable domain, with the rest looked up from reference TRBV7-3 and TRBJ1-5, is GAGVSQTPSNKVTEKGKYVELRCDPISGHTALYWYRQSLGQGPEFLIYFQGTGAADDSGLPNDRFFAVRPEGSVSTLKIQRTERGDSAVYLCASSLAGDQPQHFGDGTRLSIL.